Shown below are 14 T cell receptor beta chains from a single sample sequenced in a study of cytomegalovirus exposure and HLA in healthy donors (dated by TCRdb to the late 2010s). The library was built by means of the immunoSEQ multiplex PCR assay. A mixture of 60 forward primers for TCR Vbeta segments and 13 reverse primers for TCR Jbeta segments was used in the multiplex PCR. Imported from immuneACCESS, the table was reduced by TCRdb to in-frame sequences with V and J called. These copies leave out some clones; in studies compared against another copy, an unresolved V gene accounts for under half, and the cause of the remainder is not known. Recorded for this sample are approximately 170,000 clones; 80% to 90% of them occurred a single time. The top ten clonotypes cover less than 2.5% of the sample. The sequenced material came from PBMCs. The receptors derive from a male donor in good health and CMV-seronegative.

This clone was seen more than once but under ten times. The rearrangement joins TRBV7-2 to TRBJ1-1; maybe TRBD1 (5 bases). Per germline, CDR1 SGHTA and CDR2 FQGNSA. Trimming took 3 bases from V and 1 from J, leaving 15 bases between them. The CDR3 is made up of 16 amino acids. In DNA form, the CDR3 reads TGTGCCAGCAGCTTCTGGTCAGGGATGGCGAACACTGAAGCTTTCTTT. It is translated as CASSFWSGMANTEAFF.

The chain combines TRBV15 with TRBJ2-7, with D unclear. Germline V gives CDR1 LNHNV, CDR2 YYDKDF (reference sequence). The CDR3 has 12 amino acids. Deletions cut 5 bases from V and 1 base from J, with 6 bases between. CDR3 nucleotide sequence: TGTGCCACCAGCGGGCAGTCCTACGAGCAGTACTTC. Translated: CATSGQSYEQYF.

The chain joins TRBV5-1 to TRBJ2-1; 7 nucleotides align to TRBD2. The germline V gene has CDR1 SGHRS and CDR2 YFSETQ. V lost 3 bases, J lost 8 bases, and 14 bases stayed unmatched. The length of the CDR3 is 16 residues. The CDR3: CASSSTTSRIFDEQFF. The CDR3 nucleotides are TGCGCCAGCAGCTCAACGACTAGCCGGATTTTTGATGAGCAGTTCTTC.

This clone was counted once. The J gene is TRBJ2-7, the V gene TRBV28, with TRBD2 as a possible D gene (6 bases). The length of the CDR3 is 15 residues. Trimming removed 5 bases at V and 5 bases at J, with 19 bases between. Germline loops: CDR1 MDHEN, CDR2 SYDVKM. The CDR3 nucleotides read TGTGCCAGCAGTCCACACCCGCGGGATACGGACGAGCAGTACTTC. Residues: CASSPHPRDTDEQYF.

The CDR3 coding sequence is TGTGCCAGCAGTGGGGTGGCAGGGGCGCTTGGCTACACCTTC. Amino acid sequence: CASSGVAGALGYTF. The V call is TRBV25-1, the J call TRBJ1-2; weak D call: TRBD1 (6 bases). V was pared by 4 bases and J by 7 bases, with 16 bases between. CDR1 is MGHDK and CDR2 is SYGVNS in the germline V gene. CDR3 size: 14 residues.

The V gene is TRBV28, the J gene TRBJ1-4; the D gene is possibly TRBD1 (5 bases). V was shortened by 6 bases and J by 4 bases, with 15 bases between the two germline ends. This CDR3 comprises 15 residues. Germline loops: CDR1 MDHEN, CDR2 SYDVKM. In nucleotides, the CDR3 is TGTGCCAGCAGCAACGGGGGTATTGGTAATGAAAAACTGTTTTTT. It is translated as CASSNGGIGNEKLFF.

In DNA, the CDR3 is TGCGCCAGCAGTTCAGGGGATACGCAGTATTTT. Encoded protein: CASSSGDTQYF. V gene TRBV5-1 combines with J gene TRBJ2-3, with TRBD1 as a possible D gene (5 bases). V was pared by 5 bases and J by 6 bases, with 7 bases between. The CDR3 length is 11 residues. Germline V lookup: CDR1 SGHRS, CDR2 YFSETQ. Variable domain in full (rest from reference TRBV5-1 and TRBJ2-3): KAGVTQTPRYLIKTRGQQVTLSCSPISGHRSVSWYQQTPGQGLQFLFEYFSETQRNKGNFPGRFSGRQFSNSRSEMNVSTLELGDSALYLCASSSGDTQYFGPGTRLTVL.

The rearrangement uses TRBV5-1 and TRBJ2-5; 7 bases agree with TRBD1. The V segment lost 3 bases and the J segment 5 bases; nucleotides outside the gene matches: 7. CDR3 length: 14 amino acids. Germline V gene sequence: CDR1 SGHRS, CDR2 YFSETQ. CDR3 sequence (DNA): TGCGCCAGCAGCTCCTCCGGGACAGTGGAGACCCAGTACTTC. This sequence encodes CASSSSGTVETQYF. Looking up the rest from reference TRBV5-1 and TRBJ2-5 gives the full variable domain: KAGVTQTPRYLIKTRGQQVTLSCSPISGHRSVSWYQQTPGQGLQFLFEYFSETQRNKGNFPGRFSGRQFSNSRSEMNVSTLELGDSALYLCASSSSGTVETQYFGPGTRLLVL.

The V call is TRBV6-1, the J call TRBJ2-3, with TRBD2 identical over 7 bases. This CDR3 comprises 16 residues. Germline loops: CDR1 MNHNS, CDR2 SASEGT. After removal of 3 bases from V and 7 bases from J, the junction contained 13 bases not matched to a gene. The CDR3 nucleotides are TGTGCCAGCAGTGATGTCAAGGGCGGGGGTAGGTATACGCAGTATTTT. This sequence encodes CASSDVKGGGRYTQYF.

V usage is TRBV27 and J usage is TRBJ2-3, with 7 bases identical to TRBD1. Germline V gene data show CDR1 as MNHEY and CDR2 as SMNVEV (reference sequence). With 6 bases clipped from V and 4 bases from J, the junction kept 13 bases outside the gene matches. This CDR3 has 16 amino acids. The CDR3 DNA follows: TGTGCCAGCAGCCGTCCTACAGGGGTTGGTGCAGATACGCAGTATTTT. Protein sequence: CASSRPTGVGADTQYF.

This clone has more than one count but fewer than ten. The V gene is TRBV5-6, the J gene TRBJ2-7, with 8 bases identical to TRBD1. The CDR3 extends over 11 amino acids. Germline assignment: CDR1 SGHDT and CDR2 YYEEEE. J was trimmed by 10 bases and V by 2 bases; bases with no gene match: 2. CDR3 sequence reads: CASSFGQGQYF. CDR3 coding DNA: TGTGCCAGCAGCTTTGGACAGGGTCAGTACTTC.

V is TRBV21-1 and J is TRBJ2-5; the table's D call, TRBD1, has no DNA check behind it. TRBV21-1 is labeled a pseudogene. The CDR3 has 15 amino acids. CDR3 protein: CASSLRQGPWETQYF. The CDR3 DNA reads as TGTGCCAGCAGCCTTAGACAGGGGCCCTGGGAGACCCAGTACTTC.

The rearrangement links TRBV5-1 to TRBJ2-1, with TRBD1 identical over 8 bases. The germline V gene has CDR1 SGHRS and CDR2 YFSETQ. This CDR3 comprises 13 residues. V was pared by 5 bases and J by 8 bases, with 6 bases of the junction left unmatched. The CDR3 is CASRPDRGHEQFF. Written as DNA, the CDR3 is TGCGCCAGCAGACCCGACAGGGGCCATGAGCAGTTCTTC.

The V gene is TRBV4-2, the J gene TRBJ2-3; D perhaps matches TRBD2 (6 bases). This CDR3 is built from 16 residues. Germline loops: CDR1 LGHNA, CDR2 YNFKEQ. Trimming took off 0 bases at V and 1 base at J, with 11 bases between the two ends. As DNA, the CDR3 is TGTGCCAGCAGCCAAGACGCTAGCGCACGCACAGATACGCAGTATTTT. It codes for CASSQDASARTDTQYF.